Below, 4 T cell receptor beta chains from the same sample are listed, as sequenced in a study of blood T cell repertoires in COVID-19. TCRdb's copy holds only in-frame clones and misses some; the assay was immunoSEQ multiplex PCR. The table includes roughly 70,000 clones, around 81% detected once. The specimen was peripheral blood. All receptors derive from a human donor in a cohort sampled during active COVID-19.

The chain recombines TRBV19 with TRBJ2-1; 8 positions agree with TRBD1. After removal of 9 bases from V and 8 bases from J, the junction contained 9 bases not matched to a gene. Germline V gives CDR1 LNHDA, CDR2 SQIVND (reference sequence). This CDR3 is built from 13 residues. The CDR3 sequence: CASGQGVRDEQFF. CDR3 bases: TGTGCCAGCGGACAGGGTGTGAGGGATGAGCAGTTCTTC.

This rearrangement joins TRBV21-1 to TRBJ2-7; the table names TRBD2, a call not compared with the DNA. TRBV21-1 is marked as a pseudogene. CDR3 length: 15 amino acids. The CDR3 bases are TGTGCCAGCCCGCGGGGGGCGCCCTTTATCTACGAGCAGTACTTC. It codes for CASPRGAPFIYEQYF.

Worth noting for this clone: Other DNA variants within this sample encode the same CDR3. The CDR3 nucleotides read TGCGCCAGCAGCTTGGGCCCGACAGGGGGCAATCAGCCCCAGCATTTT. It encodes CASSLGPTGGNQPQHF. This chain joins TRBV5-1 and TRBJ1-5; 8 bases map to TRBD1. Germline-derived CDR1 and CDR2 are SGHRS and YFSETQ. This CDR3 is 16 amino acids long. V shed 0 bases and J 2 bases; nucleotides not matched to a gene: 4.

The V gene is TRBV6-2 or TRBV6-3, the J gene TRBJ1-5; TRBD1 agrees at 9 bases. V lost 5 bases and J lost 4; bases outside the gene matches: 3. CDR3 length: 14 residues. Germline assignment: CDR1 MNHEY and CDR2 SVGEGT. The CDR3 region has the DNA TGTGCCAGCAGTGGAGGGACAGGGAATCAGCCCCAGCATTTT. This translates into CASSGGTGNQPQHF.